The entry below describes one T cell receptor (beta chain). Its specificity is not known. The data originate from a study of cytomegalovirus exposure and HLA in healthy donors. The study's findings and limits: Both high specificity and high sensitivity reportedly marked the classifier's diagnosis of cytomegalovirus status. TCR beta chain V- and J-gene trimming was linked, in a later analysis, to a missense variant in DCLRE1C.

A multiplex PCR was run with 60 Vbeta primers and 13 Jbeta primers. Only in-frame clones appear in the TCRdb table, and some are missing; sequencing was by immunoSEQ multiplex PCR. The sample includes 100,000 to 120,000 clones, more than 60% of them seen just once. The specimen sequenced was PBMCs. The clonotype comes from a man aged 30-40 years in good health and CMV-seronegative.

Here the CDR3 DNA reads TGTGCCAGTGGGGCAGGACCCTATCAGCCCCAGCATTTT. Amino acid sequence: CASGAGPYQPQHF. This chain joins TRBV19 and TRBJ1-5; D is perhaps TRBD1 (5 bases). Germline-derived CDR1 and CDR2 are LNHDA and SQIVND (reference sequence). The CDR3 covers 13 residues. V was cut by 8 bases and J by 5 bases, with 13 bases left in between. The complete variable domain, with remaining parts taken from reference TRBV19 and TRBJ1-5, reads DGGITQSPKYLFRKEGQNVTLSCEQNLNHDAMYWYRQDPGQGLRLIYYSQIVNDFQKGDIAEGYSVSREKKESFPLTVTSAQKNPTAFYLCASGAGPYQPQHFGDGTRLSIL.